A selection of T cell receptor beta chains follows, all from one sample in a study of technical replicates of blood from a few donors. Libraries were prepared by immunoSEQ multiplex PCR; TCRdb keeps only in-frame clonotypes and omits some of them. This table holds tens of thousands of clones, 90% to 96% found once. Material: T cells isolated from PBMCs. The source of these receptors is a human donor in good health. Each CDR3 is given with its conserved first and last residue. The order of the fields is clone size, J gene, V gene, D gene, CDR3 length, CDR3 protein, CDR3 DNA. A D gene is named only where the DNA matches it firmly. Clone sizes are given selectively: once, few, many, or a class where the clone is expanded.

>NA|TRBJ2-1|TRBV9|NA|15
CASSPYRTTSDEQFF
TGTGCCAGCAGCCCATACAGGACTACCTCCGACGAGCAGTTCTTC
>NA|TRBJ2-7|TRBV6-5|TRBD1|14
CASSSRQGRNEQYF
TGTGCCAGCAGTTCCCGACAGGGTAGGAACGAGCAGTACTTC
>NA|TRBJ2-1|TRBV28|TRBD2|15
CASSFGLAALDEQFF
TGTGCCAGCAGTTTTGGGCTAGCGGCCCTCGATGAGCAGTTCTTC
>NA|TRBJ2-1|TRBV19|NA|14
CASSSGHHYNEQFF
TGTGCCAGTAGTTCGGGACACCATTACAATGAGCAGTTCTTC
>NA|TRBJ2-5|TRBV29-1|TRBD1|13
CSIRGQVEETQYF
TGCAGCATCAGGGGACAGGTAGAAGAGACCCAGTACTTC
>NA|TRBJ2-7|TRBV6-5|NA|14
CASSYEEGPYEQYF
TGTGCCAGCAGTTACGAAGAGGGCCCCTACGAGCAGTACTTC
>NA|TRBJ1-4|TRBV7-2|NA|13
CASSLNELGKLFF
TGTGCCAGCAGCTTGAATGAGCTCGGAAAACTGTTTTTT
>NA|TRBJ1-4|TRBV4-1|NA|15
CASSPGAATNEKLFF
TGCGCCAGCAGCCCAGGGGCTGCAACTAATGAAAAACTGTTTTTT
>NA|TRBJ2-7|TRBV27|NA|18
CASSLRGTYQTPPYEQYF
TGTGCCAGCAGTTTAAGGGGCACCTACCAGACTCCCCCCTACGAGCAGTACTTC
>NA|TRBJ1-2|TRBV6-5|TRBD1|14
CASSYRGQGSGYTF
TGTGCCAGCAGTTACAGGGGACAGGGTTCTGGCTACACCTTC
>NA|TRBJ1-5|TRBV5-8|NA|16
CASSLGLGGAHQPQHF
TGTGCCAGCAGCTTGGGGTTAGGTGGGGCTCATCAGCCCCAGCATTTT
>NA|TRBJ2-3|TRBV6-5|NA|14
CASSGAGSTDTQYF
TGTGCCAGCAGTGGGGCAGGGAGCACAGATACGCAGTATTTT
>NA|TRBJ2-4|TRBV18|TRBD1|15
CASSPRQGRENIQYF
TGTGCCAGCTCACCTAGACAGGGACGGGAAAACATTCAGTACTTC
>NA|TRBJ2-7|TRBV6-6|TRBD2|15
CASSYSGASGYEQYF
TGTGCCAGCAGTTACTCGGGTGCTAGCGGCTACGAGCAGTACTTC
>NA|TRBJ2-1|TRBV4-3|NA|13
CASSQDISNEQFF
TGCGCCAGCAGCCAAGATATTTCCAATGAGCAGTTCTTC
>NA|TRBJ2-1|TRBV9|TRBD2|15
CASSVGGLADNEQFF
TGTGCCAGCAGCGTAGGGGGACTAGCTGACAATGAGCAGTTCTTC
>NA|TRBJ2-2|TRBV19|NA|14
CASLPRGFVGELFF
TGTGCCAGTCTTCCCCGCGGCTTTGTCGGGGAGCTGTTTTTT
>NA|TRBJ2-7|TRBV7-6|TRBD1|14
CASSQIYRGHEQYF
TGTGCCAGCAGCCAAATTTACAGGGGCCACGAGCAGTACTTC
>NA|TRBJ2-2|TRBV30|NA|14
CAWSVWRGTGELFF
TGTGCCTGGAGTGTCTGGCGAGGCACCGGGGAGCTGTTTTTT
>NA|TRBJ2-2|TRBV10-3|TRBD2|19
CAISELGTWEGLNTGELFF
TGTGCCATCAGTGAGCTGGGTACGTGGGAGGGCCTGAACACCGGGGAGCTGTTTTTT
>NA|TRBJ2-1|TRBV18|TRBD1|15
CASSPRQGLRNEQFF
TGTGCCAGCTCACCTAGACAGGGGCTTCGGAATGAGCAGTTCTTC
>NA|TRBJ1-2|TRBV30|NA|11
CAWSTHYGYTF
TGTGCCTGGAGCACACACTATGGCTACACCTTC
>NA|TRBJ1-3|TRBV27|NA|17
CASSPDAWASSGNTIYF
TGTGCCAGCAGTCCCGATGCCTGGGCCAGCTCTGGAAACACCATATATTTT
>NA|TRBJ1-5|TRBV28|NA|18
CASSFFGRLGRSNQPQHF
TGTGCCAGCAGTTTTTTTGGACGTCTGGGGCGTAGCAATCAGCCCCAGCATTTT
>NA|TRBJ2-3|TRBV6-5|TRBD2|15
CASSRGLAGGDTQYF
TGTGCCAGCAGCAGGGGACTAGCGGGAGGAGATACGCAGTATTTT
>NA|TRBJ2-1|TRBV19|TRBD1|16
CASTQDRGRHSNEQFF
TGTGCCAGTACCCAAGACAGGGGGAGGCATAGCAATGAGCAGTTCTTC
>NA|TRBJ1-1|TRBV30|NA|12
CAWTGGNTEAFF
TGTGCCTGGACGGGGGGGAACACTGAAGCTTTCTTT
>NA|TRBJ1-4|TRBV6-5|TRBD1|14
CASSSGQGGEKLFF
TGTGCCAGCAGTTCGGGACAGGGCGGGGAAAAACTGTTTTTT
>NA|TRBJ2-3|TRBV7-2|TRBD2|16
CASSVRAGWVTDTQYF
TGTGCCAGCAGCGTCAGAGCGGGGTGGGTGACAGATACGCAGTATTTT
>NA|TRBJ1-1|TRBV7-9|NA|14
CASSLVQGNTEAFF
TGTGCCAGCAGCTTAGTACAGGGGAACACTGAAGCTTTCTTT
>NA|TRBJ2-1|TRBV11-1|NA|12
CASRQYSHEQFF
TGTGCCAGCAGACAATATAGCCATGAGCAGTTCTTC
>NA|TRBJ2-7|TRBV7-2|TRBD1|15
CASSVTGGSLYEQYF
TGTGCCAGCAGCGTTACAGGGGGCTCCCTTTACGAGCAGTACTTC
>NA|TRBJ2-1|TRBV5-1|TRBD2|14
CASQLAGQNNEQFF
TGCGCCAGCCAACTAGCGGGTCAGAACAATGAGCAGTTCTTC
>once|TRBJ1-1|TRBV29-1|NA|14
CSAMDRSRNTEAFF
TGCAGCGCCATGGACAGATCACGGAACACTGAAGCTTTCTTT
>once|TRBJ1-1|TRBV4-3|NA|15
CASSQDAGGNTEAFF
TGCGCCAGCAGCCAAGATGCGGGCGGCAACACTGAAGCTTTCTTT
>NA|TRBJ2-3|TRBV4-1|TRBD2|15
CASSQAGGMADTQYF
TGCGCCAGCAGCCAAGCGGGAGGAATGGCAGATACGCAGTATTTT